A selection of T cell receptor beta chains follows, all from one sample in a study of cytomegalovirus exposure and HLA in healthy donors. Repertoires were generated with immunoSEQ multiplex PCR, while TCRdb's copy carries only in-frame clones and drops some. The sample records fewer than 85,000 clones, roughly 72% being singletons. The sequenced sample consisted of PBMCs. Receptors originate from a woman in her forties in good health and CMV-seropositive. Each CDR3 is given with its conserved first and last residue. D genes are given only for firm matches. Clone size is stated in some rows and not others, as once, few, many or a class when expanded.

D,J,V,size,CDR3,DNA
TRBD2,TRBJ2-7,TRBV7-6,NA,CASSQYSGGSYEQYF,TGTGCCAGCAGCCAGTATAGCGGGGGCTCCTACGAGCAGTACTTC
TRBD1,TRBJ1-2,TRBV6-5,NA,CASSYIRTGGTYGYTF,TGTGCCAGCAGTTACATCAGGACAGGGGGTACCTATGGCTACACCTTC
TRBD1,TRBJ2-5,TRBV19,NA,CASSGTGGPFGETQYF,TGTGCCAGTAGCGGGACAGGGGGACCTTTCGGAGAGACCCAGTACTTC
TRBD2,TRBJ2-7,TRBV6-5,NA,CASSYASGNEQYF,TGTGCCAGCAGTTACGCTAGCGGGAACGAGCAGTACTTC
NA,TRBJ2-5,TRBV10-3,NA,CAIRPDGGRQETQYF,TGTGCCATCAGACCCGACGGGGGTCGCCAAGAGACCCAGTACTTC
NA,TRBJ1-1,TRBV6-5,NA,CAQGENTEAFF,TGTGCCCAAGGAGAGAACACTGAAGCTTTCTTT
NA,TRBJ1-5,TRBV6-5,NA,CASSLIGGQPQHF,TGTGCCAGCAGCCTTATCGGGGGACAGCCCCAGCATTTT
NA,TRBJ2-1,TRBV5-1,NA,CASSFPQGFEQFF,TGCGCCAGCAGCTTCCCTCAGGGGTTTGAGCAGTTCTTC
NA,TRBJ2-2,TRBV11-2,NA,CASSLDGWTSREGELFF,TGTGCCAGCAGCTTAGACGGTTGGACTTCCCGGGAGGGGGAGCTGTTTTTT
NA,TRBJ1-4,TRBV30,NA,CAWSVSGLEKLFF,TGTGCCTGGAGTGTAAGTGGCCTGGAAAAACTGTTTTTT
TRBD1,TRBJ2-5,TRBV18,NA,CASSPLPGTGQGTQYF,TGTGCCAGCTCACCACTCCCCGGGACAGGTCAAGGGACCCAGTACTTC
NA,TRBJ1-6,TRBV28,NA,CASRIGGGDNSPLHF,TGTGCCAGCAGAATAGGGGGGGGAGATAATTCACCCCTCCACTTT
NA,TRBJ2-1,TRBV30,NA,CAWSPTPSRSLLQFF,TGTGCCTGGAGCCCTACCCCGTCCCGGTCTTTGTTGCAGTTCTTC
NA,TRBJ2-3,TRBV4-1,NA,CASSQDRQASTDTQYF,TGCGCCAGCAGCCAAGATAGACAGGCGAGCACAGATACGCAGTATTTT
NA,TRBJ2-1,TRBV5-8,NA,CASVRARGPDEQFF,TGTGCCAGCGTACGGGCCCGGGGTCCGGATGAGCAGTTCTTC
NA,TRBJ1-1,TRBV11-3,few,CASSSTANAEGEAFF,TGTGCCAGCAGCTCGACAGCCAACGCCGAAGGTGAAGCTTTCTTT
NA,TRBJ1-1,TRBV4-1,few,CASRLSGEVNTEAFF,TGCGCCAGCAGACTCTCGGGGGAGGTGAACACTGAAGCTTTCTTT
TRBD1,TRBJ1-1,TRBV28,NA,CASMDRDSAFF,TGTGCCAGCATGGATCGGGACAGCGCTTTCTTT
NA,TRBJ1-2,TRBV6-1,NA,CASGRGGTYYGYTF,TGTGCCAGCGGTAGGGGGGGCACTTACTATGGCTACACCTTC
NA,TRBJ1-2,TRBV30,NA,CAWSVGGALNYGYPF,TGTGCCTGGAGTGTGGGGGGAGCCCTTAACTATGGCTACCCCTTC
NA,TRBJ2-7,TRBV7-9,NA,CASSWGDGERYF,TGTGCCAGCAGCTGGGGGGACGGCGAGAGGTACTTC
TRBD1,TRBJ2-1,TRBV6-4,few,CASSPGQGSQFF,TGTGCCAGCAGCCCCGGACAGGGATCGCAGTTCTTC
TRBD1,TRBJ1-2,TRBV29-1,few,CSVDGQGSTNYGYTF,TGCAGCGTTGACGGACAGGGAAGCACTAACTATGGCTACACCTTC
NA,TRBJ1-1,TRBV30,few,CAWTLGNTEAFF,TGTGCCTGGACCCTAGGGAACACTGAAGCTTTCTTT
TRBD1,TRBJ1-1,TRBV27,NA,CASSPRDRGLAFF,TGTGCCAGCAGCCCCAGGGACAGGGGTTTGGCTTTCTTT
TRBD1,TRBJ1-1,TRBV30,NA,CAWKQGAEAFF,TGTGCCTGGAAACAGGGGGCCGAAGCTTTCTTT
TRBD1,TRBJ2-5,TRBV7-6,NA,CASLIGQGQETQYF,TGTGCCAGTTTAATCGGACAGGGACAAGAGACCCAGTACTTC
NA,TRBJ1-1,TRBV29-1,NA,CSVGDPVGNTEAFF,TGCAGCGTTGGAGATCCTGTGGGCAACACTGAAGCTTTCTTT
NA,TRBJ2-1,TRBV2,NA,CASSGSSTFSSSYNEQFF,TGTGCCAGCAGTGGTAGTTCCACGTTTTCTAGCTCCTACAATGAGCAGTTCTTC
TRBD1,TRBJ1-4,TRBV4-2,NA,CASSLGQGNEKLFF,TGTGCCAGCAGCCTAGGACAGGGAAATGAAAAACTGTTTTTT
NA,TRBJ1-2,TRBV28,once,CASSGVRGWEGYTF,TGTGCCAGCAGTGGCGTGAGAGGGTGGGAGGGCTACACCTTC
NA,TRBJ2-7,TRBV2,NA,CASSGDNPEQYF,TGTGCCAGCAGTGGGGACAACCCCGAGCAGTACTTC
NA,TRBJ2-1,TRBV30,NA,CAWSLGFISYNEQFF,TGTGCCTGGAGTCTCGGGTTTATCTCCTACAATGAGCAGTTCTTC
TRBD1,TRBJ1-1,TRBV6-6,NA,CASRNRGVLNTEAFF,TGTGCCAGCAGAAACAGGGGGGTCCTGAACACTGAAGCTTTCTTT
TRBD2,TRBJ2-1,TRBV6-1,NA,CASSALAGANEQFF,TGTGCCAGCAGTGCTCTAGCGGGAGCGAATGAGCAGTTCTTC
TRBD1,TRBJ2-7,TRBV13,NA,CASSSSQGANEQYF,TGTGCCAGCAGCTCGTCACAGGGGGCCAACGAGCAGTACTTC
NA,TRBJ1-4,TRBV28,NA,CASSLGGQTNEKLFF,TGTGCCAGCAGTTTAGGTGGCCAGACTAATGAAAAACTGTTTTTT
TRBD1,TRBJ1-4,TRBV18,NA,CASSLQGDDNEKLFF,TGTGCCAGCTCACTACAGGGGGACGACAATGAAAAACTGTTTTTT
NA,TRBJ2-6,TRBV27,NA,CASSLRSSGANVLTF,TGTGCCAGCAGTTTAAGGAGCTCTGGGGCCAACGTCCTGACTTTC
NA,TRBJ2-7,TRBV5-1,once,CASSLEESGYEQYF,TGCGCCAGCAGCTTGGAGGAGTCGGGCTACGAGCAGTACTTC
TRBD1,TRBJ1-2,TRBV6-5,NA,CASSYSRTGTNYGYTF,TGTGCCAGCAGTTACTCTAGGACAGGGACGAACTATGGCTACACCTTC
TRBD1,TRBJ2-7,TRBV4-1,NA,CASSAQGASYEQYF,TGCGCCAGCAGCGCCCAGGGGGCTTCCTACGAGCAGTACTTC
NA,TRBJ1-1,TRBV5-6,few,CASRSNTEAFF,TGTGCCAGCAGATCAAACACTGAAGCTTTCTTT
TRBD1,TRBJ2-1,TRBV27,NA,CASSASTGTGGVNEQFF,TGTGCCAGCAGTGCTTCAACCGGGACAGGGGGGGTCAATGAGCAGTTCTTC
TRBD2,TRBJ2-5,TRBV28,NA,CASSPTSGGAVGQTQYF,TGTGCCAGCAGCCCGACTAGCGGGGGGGCCGTAGGTCAGACCCAGTACTTC
NA,TRBJ2-3,TRBV2,NA,CASSGEIVIDTDTQYF,TGTGCCAGCAGTGGAGAGATTGTCATCGACACAGATACGCAGTATTTT
NA,TRBJ2-7,TRBV9,NA,CASSVAEGRYEQYF,TGTGCCAGCAGCGTAGCGGAGGGCCGGTACGAGCAGTACTTC
TRBD2,TRBJ2-5,TRBV4-3,NA,CASSPWTSAESQYF,TGCGCCAGCAGCCCTTGGACTAGCGCAGAGTCCCAGTACTTC
NA,TRBJ1-1,TRBV5-4,NA,CASSRSRGGMRNTEAFF,TGTGCCAGCAGCCGGTCACGGGGTGGCATGAGAAACACTGAAGCTTTCTTT
NA,TRBJ1-2,TRBV6-1,NA,CASSEATVLGQLYGYTF,TGTGCCAGCAGTGAAGCAACCGTCCTCGGACAACTCTATGGCTACACCTTC
TRBD2,TRBJ2-7,TRBV30,NA,CACSSGGAEYEQYF,TGTGCCTGTTCTAGCGGGGGGGCCGAGTACGAGCAGTACTTC
TRBD2,TRBJ2-1,TRBV7-6,NA,CASSLAGGEPSSYNEQFF,TGTGCCAGCAGCTTAGCTGGGGGGGAACCTAGCTCCTACAATGAGCAGTTCTTC
NA,TRBJ2-7,TRBV13,NA,CASSHLKSDRYLYEQYF,TGTGCCAGCAGCCACCTCAAATCCGACAGGTACCTCTACGAGCAGTACTTC
NA,TRBJ1-1,TRBV6-5,NA,CASSQYGINRGEAFF,TGTGCCAGCAGTCAATACGGGATCAACAGAGGTGAAGCTTTCTTT
NA,TRBJ1-1,TRBV30,NA,CAWSPTENTEAFF,TGTGCCTGGAGTCCAACAGAAAACACTGAAGCTTTCTTT
TRBD2,TRBJ2-5,TRBV19,NA,CASSPGLAGARETQYF,TGTGCCAGTAGTCCGGGACTAGCGGGAGCGAGGGAGACCCAGTACTTC
NA,TRBJ1-1,TRBV28,NA,CASKDSGTEAFF,TGTGCCAGCAAAGACAGTGGCACTGAAGCTTTCTTT
TRBD1,TRBJ1-5,TRBV6-1,NA,CATKPGQGGGQPQHF,TGTGCGACAAAACCGGGACAGGGGGGAGGACAGCCCCAGCATTTT
NA,TRBJ2-3,TRBV27,NA,CASSPTTVGDTQYF,TGTGCCAGCAGTCCCACCACAGTTGGGGATACGCAGTATTTT
NA,TRBJ1-4,TRBV18,NA,CASSPPGRDNEKLFF,TGTGCCAGCTCACCACCTGGCAGGGATAATGAAAAACTGTTTTTT